One and the same sample provided the 18 T cell receptor beta chains below, sequenced in a study of shared clonotypes between healthy human individuals. Libraries were prepared by immunoSEQ multiplex PCR; TCRdb keeps only in-frame clonotypes and omits some of them. This sample has about 2.4 million clones, with 85% to 95% found just once. The sequencing sample was made of naive CD4+ T cells sorted from blood. Subset of the sample: CD45RA+ positively selected. These receptor sequences come from a man between 18 and 29 years old in good health.

This rearrangement joins TRBV28 to TRBJ2-3, with D tentatively TRBD2 (6 bases). This CDR3 is built from 15 residues. The V end lost 5 bases, the J end lost 2 bases, and 14 bases lay between the germline ends. Germline assignment: CDR1 MDHEN and CDR2 SYDVKM. For the CDR3, the DNA is TGTGCCAGCAGTGCCGGGACTTTAAACACAGATACGCAGTATTTT. The encoded protein is CASSAGTLNTDTQYF.

The genes are TRBV19 and TRBJ1-5; D uncertain. The V gene's germline CDR1 is LNHDA and CDR2 SQIVND (reference sequence). The CDR3 extends over 15 amino acids. V lost 3 bases to trimming and J lost 5 bases, with 14 bases between them. CDR3 sequence (DNA): TGTGCCAGTAGTATCCCCGGACGGGATCATCAGCCCCAGCATTTT. Its protein is CASSIPGRDHQPQHF.

The chain couples TRBV2 to TRBJ2-7; 7 bases agree with TRBD2. CDR3 length equals 15 residues. V lost 7 bases, J lost 1 base, and 10 bases stayed unmatched. CDR1 SNHLY and CDR2 FYNNEI come from the germline V gene. The CDR3 nucleotides are TGTGCCAGCATCAGAGCGGGGTCCGGGTCCTACGAGCAGTACTTC. This translates into CASIRAGSGSYEQYF.

The J gene is TRBJ1-2, the V gene TRBV6-5; unclear D gene. Germline V lookup: CDR1 MNHEY, CDR2 SVGAGI. The V and J ends lost 2 bases and 6 bases respectively, with 13 bases between them. The CDR3 spans 14 residues. CDR3 DNA sequence: TGTGCCAGCAGTTACGGGGTAGGAAACAATGGCTACACCTTC. It translates to CASSYGVGNNGYTF.

This clone appeared once. The gene calls are TRBV19 and TRBJ1-1; TRBD1 is a possible D gene (5 bases). Per germline, CDR1 LNHDA and CDR2 SQIVND (reference sequence). This CDR3 has 15 residues. The V gene lost 7 bases and the J gene lost 2 bases, with 17 bases spanning the gap. CDR3 coding DNA: TGTGCCAGTACTCACACCTCGGGGGGAAACACTGAAGCTTTCTTT. Protein product: CASTHTSGGNTEAFF.

J is TRBJ2-1 and V is TRBV7-2, with D uncertain. CDR1 and CDR2 from the germline V gene are SGHTA and FQGNSA. V dropped 1 base and J dropped 5 bases, with 15 bases sitting between them. The length of the CDR3 is 16 residues. CDR3 loop: CASSLVGSAVNNEQFF. CDR3 nucleotide sequence: TGTGCCAGCAGCTTAGTAGGCAGCGCCGTAAACAATGAGCAGTTCTTC.

The chain joins TRBV6-5 to TRBJ2-5; 7 nucleotides match TRBD2. V shed 4 bases, J shed 5 bases, and the junction held 13 bases outside the gene matches. Germline lookup yields CDR1 MNHEY and CDR2 SVGAGI. There are 16 residues in the CDR3. CDR3 amino acids: CASSSLSSGAGETQYF. CDR3 coding DNA: TGTGCCAGCAGTTCCCTATCTAGCGGCGCTGGGGAGACCCAGTACTTC.

The chain links TRBV27 to TRBJ1-2; D may be TRBD1 (6 bases). Germline CDR1 MNHEY, CDR2 SMNVEV (reference sequence). The CDR3 length is 14 residues. V lost 5 bases to trimming and J lost 3 bases, with 13 bases between them. In DNA, the CDR3 is TGTGCCAGCAGTGAATGGGGGGCGGACTATGGCTACACCTTC. Translated: CASSEWGADYGYTF.

The rearrangement joins TRBV5-1 to TRBJ2-3; D unresolved. This CDR3 is built from 15 residues. V was trimmed by 2 bases and J by 1 base, leaving 11 bases between them. Germline CDR1 reads SGHRS; CDR2 reads YFSETQ. Here the CDR3 DNA reads TGCGCCAGCAGCTTCGTGGGCCTTCGCACAGATACGCAGTATTTT. Amino acid sequence: CASSFVGLRTDTQYF.

This clone has a single count. This chain connects TRBV10-3 to TRBJ2-3; 7 bases match TRBD1. From germline, CDR1 is ENHRY and CDR2 SYGVKD. This CDR3 has 15 amino acids. V was clipped by 3 bases and J by 5 bases; unmatched bases: 8. CDR3 in amino acids: CAISDRDRVGDTQYF. Written as DNA, the CDR3 is TGTGCCATCAGTGACCGAGACAGGGTCGGAGATACGCAGTATTTT.

The chain is built from TRBV30 and TRBJ1-5; TRBD1 matches at 9 bases. The V and J ends lost 6 bases and 7 bases, in that order; junction bases with no gene match: 10. The CDR3 is 14 amino acids. CDR1 and CDR2 (germline): GTSNPN, SVGIG (reference sequence). In DNA, the CDR3 is TGTGCCTGCGCCGGGACAGGGTTGTCACAGCCCCAGCATTTT. Residues: CACAGTGLSQPQHF.

Comment on this clone: This sample includes further DNA sequences coding for the same CDR3. This chain uses TRBV5-4 with TRBJ1-5, with D possibly matching TRBD1 (5 bases). Germline V gives CDR1 SGHNT, CDR2 YYREEE (reference sequence). The CDR3 length is 13 residues. V lost 4 bases and J lost 4, with 9 bases in between. The CDR3 nucleotides are TGTGCCAGCAGCCGCGGGGGGAATCAGCCCCAGCATTTT. Translated, it gives CASSRGGNQPQHF.

The chain employs TRBV11-2 and TRBJ2-3; the D gene is possibly TRBD2 (5 bases). The V end was cut by 5 bases, the J end by 3 bases, with 18 bases between. The CDR3 is 16 residues long. Germline V gives CDR1 SGHAT, CDR2 FQNNGV. DNA for the CDR3: TGTGCCAGCAGCCCAAGGACGCCCGGCGGGACAGATACGCAGTATTTT. It codes for CASSPRTPGGTDTQYF.

The CDR3 reads CASSSSGGPITDTQYF. In nucleotides, the CDR3 is TGTGCCAGCAGCTCTAGCGGAGGACCGATCACAGATACGCAGTATTTT. The chain couples TRBV7-2 to TRBJ2-3; 7 bases are a match to TRBD2. V was pared by 4 bases and J by 2 bases, with 9 bases of the junction left unmatched. Germline V gene sequence: CDR1 SGHTA, CDR2 FQGNSA. CDR3 length: 16 amino acids.

Turning to this clone: Other DNA variants within this sample encode the same CDR3. This chain connects TRBV28 to TRBJ2-7; weak D call: TRBD1 (6 bases). Per germline, CDR1 MDHEN and CDR2 SYDVKM. V was cut by 7 bases and J by 3 bases, with 10 bases left in between. The CDR3 spans 12 residues. CDR3 in amino acids: CASTLGGYEQYF. In DNA, the CDR3 is TGTGCCAGCACCCTAGGGGGCTACGAGCAGTACTTC.

This clone was seen once. The chain couples TRBV6-5 to TRBJ1-2; 9 nucleotides align to TRBD1. Germline trimming cut 6 bases from V and 3 bases from J; bases unmatched to any gene: 5. There are 14 residues in the CDR3. Germline V gene sequence: CDR1 MNHEY, CDR2 SVGAGI. The CDR3 DNA reads as TGTGCCAGCAGAAACGGACAGGGGTACTATGGCTACACCTTC. Protein product: CASRNGQGYYGYTF.

For this clone: At the DNA level, this CDR3 is encoded by other sequences in the same sample as well. The genes are TRBV7-2 and TRBJ2-4, with no clear D. CDR3 length equals 14 residues. Germline V gene lookup returns CDR1 SGHTA and CDR2 FQGNSA. V was trimmed by 1 base and J by 2 bases, leaving 6 bases between them. The CDR3 nucleotides read TGTGCCAGCAGCTTAGGCGGAACCAAAAACATTCAGTACTTC. Protein product: CASSLGGTKNIQYF.

This clone was recorded once. The chain employs TRBV7-2 and TRBJ2-1; D perhaps matches TRBD1 (5 bases). Looked up from germline, CDR1 is SGHTA and CDR2 is FQGNSA. The CDR3 extends over 17 amino acids. Trimming shortened V by 1 base and J by 1 base, and 14 bases separated the two germline ends. The CDR3 reads CASSLGGVRASYNEQFF. In DNA, the CDR3 is TGTGCCAGCAGCTTAGGGGGCGTCAGGGCGTCCTACAATGAGCAGTTCTTC.